These 21 T cell receptor beta chains were sequenced from one sample in a study of blood T cell repertoires in COVID-19. Libraries were prepared by immunoSEQ multiplex PCR; TCRdb keeps only in-frame clonotypes and omits some of them. Here the sample spans roughly 75,000 clones, roughly nine tenths being singletons. What was sequenced was peripheral blood. The receptor source for this set is a man older than 75 in a cohort sampled during active COVID-19.

The chain couples TRBV7-2 to TRBJ1-1; possible D gene TRBD1, 5 bases. Germline CDR1 is SGHTA and CDR2 is FQGNSA. Trimming stripped 2 bases from V and 6 bases from J, with 10 bases between. The CDR3 sequence is 13 residues long. This chain's CDR3 is CASSLLQASEAFF. The CDR3 coding sequence is TGTGCCAGCAGCTTATTACAGGCCTCTGAAGCTTTCTTT.

A single count supports this clone. CDR3 in DNA: TGTGCCAGTGGCGGTATGGCGACTAATGAAAAACTGTTTTTT. Amino acid sequence: CASGGMATNEKLFF. The V gene is TRBV19, the J gene TRBJ1-4; D is unresolved. With 8 bases removed from V and 2 bases from J, the gap between germline ends came to 12 bases. The CDR3 extends over 14 amino acids. Germline CDR1 is LNHDA and CDR2 is SQIVND (reference sequence). The entire variable domain, with the rest obtained from reference TRBV19 and TRBJ1-4, is as follows: DGGITQSPKYLFRKEGQNVTLSCEQNLNHDAMYWYRQDPGQGLRLIYYSQIVNDFQKGDIAEGYSVSREKKESFPLTVTSAQKNPTAFYLCASGGMATNEKLFFGSGTQLSVL.

The genes are TRBV5-4 and TRBJ2-5, with TRBD1 identical over 7 bases. V lost 4 bases, J lost 1 base, and 4 bases stayed unmatched. Germline V gene sequence: CDR1 SGHNT, CDR2 YYREEE (reference sequence). The CDR3 covers 14 residues. The CDR3 nucleotides read TGTGCCAGCAGCCGACAGGGCCCCCAAGAGACCCAGTACTTC. This gives the protein CASSRQGPQETQYF.

J is TRBJ2-5 and V is TRBV3-1 (or the pseudogene TRBV3-2); possibly TRBD1 for D (6 bases). The germline V and J ends were trimmed by 1 base and 5 bases, with 20 bases remaining between them. Germline V gene sequence: CDR1 LGHDT, CDR2 YNNKEL (reference sequence). This CDR3 has 17 amino acids. The CDR3 here is CASSQAPGGPGKETQYF. CDR3 DNA sequence: TGTGCCAGCAGCCAAGCCCCTGGGGGCCCGGGAAAGGAGACCCAGTACTTC.

The chain joins TRBV3-1 (or the pseudogene TRBV3-2) to TRBJ1-2; a weak D match, TRBD1 (5 bases). CDR3 length: 14 amino acids. V lost 1 base and J lost 3, with 9 bases in between. Per germline, CDR1 LGHDT and CDR2 YNNKEL (reference sequence). This chain's CDR3 is CASSQGQKHYGYTF. Written as DNA, the CDR3 is TGTGCCAGCAGCCAAGGACAGAAGCACTATGGCTACACCTTC.

The gene calls are TRBV5-6 and TRBJ1-1; the D gene is possibly TRBD1 (5 bases). This CDR3 region has 15 residues. Per germline, CDR1 SGHDT and CDR2 YYEEEE. The V end was cut by 0 bases, the J end by 4 bases, with 13 bases between. Written as DNA, the CDR3 is TGTGCCAGCAGCTTGGGACAGTTTTGGGGCACTGAAGCTTTCTTT. Translating gives CASSLGQFWGTEAFF.

The V call is TRBV14, the J call TRBJ2-1; D is possibly TRBD2 (5 bases). V was pared by 4 bases and J by 1 base, with 5 bases between. Germline CDR1 reads SGHDN; CDR2 reads FVKESK. The CDR3 totals 13 residues. The CDR3 loop is CASSPGSYNEQFF. The DNA for the CDR3 is TGTGCCAGCAGCCCGGGGTCCTACAATGAGCAGTTCTTC.

The gene calls are TRBV28 and TRBJ1-5; 9 bases agree with TRBD1. This CDR3 region has 19 residues. From germline, CDR1 is MDHEN and CDR2 SYDVKM. Losses at the gene ends were 10 bases for V and 0 bases for J; bases not matched to a gene: 19. The CDR3 sequence: CANKPARGQGGYSNQPQHF. The CDR3 nucleotides are TGTGCCAACAAGCCCGCTAGGGGACAGGGTGGGTATAGCAATCAGCCCCAGCATTTT.

The gene calls are TRBV19 and TRBJ2-1; D unclear. Germline CDR1 is LNHDA and CDR2 is SQIVND (reference sequence). Between the trimmed V and J ends, which lost 3 bases and 2 bases, there was a span of 11 bases. The CDR3 extends over 15 amino acids. The CDR3 nucleotides are TGTGCCAGTAGTATGGGCTATCAGACCTACAATGAGCAGTTCTTC. Translated: CASSMGYQTYNEQFF.

Note on this clone: The sample holds other DNA sequences that translate to the same CDR3. The V and J genes are TRBV2 and TRBJ2-7, with D perhaps matching TRBD1 (6 bases). In germline, CDR1 is SNHLY, CDR2 FYNNEI. CDR3 size: 12 residues. Trimming removed 4 bases at V and 3 bases at J, with 7 bases between. The CDR3, as DNA: TGTGCCAGCAGTGGGACAGACTACGAGCAGTACGTC. This encodes CASSGTDYEQYV.

This chain links TRBV19 with TRBJ2-3; the match to TRBD1 covers 12 bases. The ends lost 0 bases at V and 6 bases at J; junction bases unmatched: 4. The germline V gene encodes CDR1 LNHDA and CDR2 SQIVND (reference sequence). This CDR3 is built from 16 residues. The DNA of the CDR3 is TGTGCCAGTAGTATAGATCGGGACAGGGGGCTGGATACGCAGTATTTT. This encodes CASSIDRDRGLDTQYF.

The gene calls are TRBV19 and TRBJ1-4, with 7 bases fitting TRBD1. The CDR3 length is 15 residues. CDR1 is LNHDA, CDR2 SQIVND, per germline (reference sequence). With V trimmed by 4 bases and J by 8 bases, 10 bases remained unmatched. The CDR3 here is CASSTHRGKEEKLFF. The CDR3 DNA is TGTGCCAGTAGTACCCACAGGGGAAAGGAGGAAAAACTGTTTTTT.

The chain combines TRBV14 with TRBJ2-4, with no clear D. Germline V gene lookup returns CDR1 SGHDN and CDR2 FVKESK. The CDR3 length is 13 residues. The V and J ends lost 5 bases and 5 bases respectively, with 10 bases between them. In nucleotides, the CDR3 is TGTGCCAGCAGCTACTTTGGAGAAAACATTCAGTACTTC. Protein: CASSYFGENIQYF.

The chain has TRBV19 and TRBJ1-2, with D perhaps TRBD1 (5 bases). The length of the CDR3 is 14 residues. Germline V lookup: CDR1 LNHDA, CDR2 SQIVND (reference sequence). The V end lost 3 bases, the J end lost 1 base, and 9 bases lay between the germline ends. The CDR3 DNA sequence: TGTGCCAGTAGTATCAGGGAAATTAACTATGGCTACACCTTC. It encodes CASSIREINYGYTF.

The J gene is TRBJ1-2, the V gene TRBV6-2 or TRBV6-3; tentatively, D is TRBD1 (6 bases). This CDR3 spans 14 amino acids. Trimming left V 2 bases short and J 4 bases short, with 11 bases between. Looked up from germline, CDR1 is MNHEY and CDR2 is SVGEGT. The CDR3 is CASSYIRGGYGYTF. CDR3 in DNA: TGTGCCAGCAGTTACATCAGGGGTGGCTATGGCTACACCTTC.

Here the CDR3 reads CASSSQWESEKLFF. CDR3 in DNA: TGTGCCAGCTCATCACAGTGGGAGAGTGAAAAACTGTTTTTT. The chain recombines TRBV18 with TRBJ1-4; D remains ambiguous. The V end was cut by 5 bases, the J end by 7 bases, with 14 bases between. Germline loops: CDR1 KGHSH, CDR2 LQKENI. This CDR3 is built from 14 residues.

The chain combines TRBV24-1 with TRBJ2-3, with D maybe TRBD2 (6 bases). Per germline, CDR1 KGHDR and CDR2 SFDVKD. The V end was cut by 5 bases, the J end by 4 bases, with 15 bases between. This CDR3 is built from 15 residues. The CDR3 is CATSAPSPGADTQYF. The CDR3 DNA follows: TGTGCCACCAGTGCCCCTTCCCCGGGGGCAGATACGCAGTATTTT.

This clone was seen once. The chain employs TRBV6-2 or TRBV6-3 and TRBJ2-7, with TRBD1 matching 8 bases. CDR3 length: 13 residues. Losses at the gene ends were 4 bases for V and 3 bases for J; bases not matched to a gene: 2. Per the germline V gene, CDR1 is MNHEY and CDR2 is SVGEGT. CDR3 nucleotides: TGTGCCAGCAGTTTAGACAGGGGCTACGAGCAGTACTTC. Protein sequence: CASSLDRGYEQYF.

The V and J genes are TRBV19 and TRBJ2-2, with TRBD2 as a possible D gene (6 bases). CDR1 is LNHDA and CDR2 is SQIVND in the germline V gene (reference sequence). The V end lost 7 bases, the J end lost 7 bases, and 13 bases lay between the germline ends. CDR3 length equals 13 residues. CDR3 DNA sequence: TGTGCCAGTAATCGGGGGATAGGCGGGGAGCTGTTTTTT. Its protein product is CASNRGIGGELFF. The whole variable domain, remainder taken from reference TRBV19 and TRBJ2-2, is DGGITQSPKYLFRKEGQNVTLSCEQNLNHDAMYWYRQDPGQGLRLIYYSQIVNDFQKGDIAEGYSVSREKKESFPLTVTSAQKNPTAFYLCASNRGIGGELFFGEGSRLTVL.

Turning to this clone: Other DNA sequences of this sample code for an identical CDR3. This chain links TRBV3-1 (or the pseudogene TRBV3-2) with TRBJ1-2; 9 positions match TRBD1. The CDR3 has 13 amino acids. The junction had 7 bases not matched to a gene; V was cut back by 6 bases and J by 8 bases. The germline V gene has CDR1 LGHDT and CDR2 YNNKEL (reference sequence). CDR3 nucleotide sequence: TGTGCCAGCAGAGTGGGGACAGGGAAGGGCTACACCTTC. Its protein is CASRVGTGKGYTF.

This chain connects TRBV5-4 to TRBJ2-5; 7 bases align to TRBD2. The CDR3 spans 14 residues. In germline, CDR1 is SGHNT, CDR2 YYREEE (reference sequence). V lost 4 bases and J lost 3; bases outside the gene matches: 6. Written as DNA, the CDR3 is TGTGCCAGCAGCCTAAGCGGGGCCGAAGAGACCCAGTACTTC. It is translated as CASSLSGAEETQYF.